This entry describes one T cell receptor beta chain. Its matching antigen is unknown. The sample comes from a study of CD4+ T cells in melanoma. CDR1 and CDR2 from the germline V gene are MNHNS and SASEGT. Trimming cost V 5 bases and J 8 bases; bases outside gene matches: 6. This CDR3 spans 13 amino acids. Study outcomes and limitations: In melanoma, neoantigen-specific CD4+ T cells reportedly differed in differentiation state. CD8+ T cell, macrophage and B cell function reportedly correlated with neoantigen-specific CD4+ T cells.

TCRdb's copy holds only in-frame clones and misses some; the assay was immunoSEQ multiplex PCR. The table lists some 13,000 clones, around 68% of them singletons, with about 18% in the top ten. This chain joins TRBV6-1 and TRBJ1-3; TRBD1 agrees at 7 bases. The sequence was collected from a human donor with melanoma. Material for sequencing was cells from a culture (not recorded whether cultured in vitro). For the CDR3, the DNA is TGTGCCAGCAGTCGACAGGGAGGGGACACCATATATTTT. It yields the protein CASSRQGGDTIYF.